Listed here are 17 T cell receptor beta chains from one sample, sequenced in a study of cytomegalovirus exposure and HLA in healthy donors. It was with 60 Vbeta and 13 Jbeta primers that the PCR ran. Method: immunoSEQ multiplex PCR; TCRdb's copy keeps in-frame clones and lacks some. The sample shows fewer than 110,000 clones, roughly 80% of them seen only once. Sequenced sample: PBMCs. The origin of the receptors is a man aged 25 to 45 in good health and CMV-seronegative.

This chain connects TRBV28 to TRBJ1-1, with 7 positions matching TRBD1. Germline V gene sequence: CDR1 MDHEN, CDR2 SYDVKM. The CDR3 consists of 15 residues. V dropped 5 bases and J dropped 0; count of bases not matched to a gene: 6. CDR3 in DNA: TGTGCCAGCAGTCCAACAGGGGCCTTGAACACTGAAGCTTTCTTT. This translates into CASSPTGALNTEAFF. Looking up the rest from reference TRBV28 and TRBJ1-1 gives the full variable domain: DVKVTQSSRYLVKRTGEKVFLECVQDMDHENMFWYRQDPGLGLRLIYFSYDVKMKEKGDIPEGYSVSREKKERFSLILESASTNQTSMYLCASSPTGALNTEAFFGQGTRLTVV.

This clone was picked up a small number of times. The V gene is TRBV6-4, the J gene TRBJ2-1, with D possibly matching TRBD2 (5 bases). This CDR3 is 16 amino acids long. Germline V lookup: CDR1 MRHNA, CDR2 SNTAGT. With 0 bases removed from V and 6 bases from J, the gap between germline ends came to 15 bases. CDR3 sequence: CASSDSSEGPTNEQFF. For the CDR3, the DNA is TGTGCCAGCAGTGACTCGTCTGAGGGCCCGACCAATGAGCAGTTCTTC.

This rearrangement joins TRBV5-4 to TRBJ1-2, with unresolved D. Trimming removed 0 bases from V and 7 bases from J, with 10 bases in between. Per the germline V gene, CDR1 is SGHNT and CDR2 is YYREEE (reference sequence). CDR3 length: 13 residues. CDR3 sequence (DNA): TGTGCCAGCAGCTTGGATCGGGGAACTGGCTACACCTTC. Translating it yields CASSLDRGTGYTF.

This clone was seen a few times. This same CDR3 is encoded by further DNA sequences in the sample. The CDR3 sequence is CASSEGAGGFYEQYF. The CDR3 DNA reads TGTGCCAGCAGCGAGGGGGCAGGAGGCTTCTACGAGCAGTACTTC. J is TRBJ2-7 and V is TRBV6-1, with 7 positions matching TRBD1. The CDR3 covers 15 residues. Trimming at V came to 6 bases and at J to 3 bases, leaving 11 bases not matched to a gene. Germline-derived CDR1 and CDR2 are MNHNS and SASEGT.

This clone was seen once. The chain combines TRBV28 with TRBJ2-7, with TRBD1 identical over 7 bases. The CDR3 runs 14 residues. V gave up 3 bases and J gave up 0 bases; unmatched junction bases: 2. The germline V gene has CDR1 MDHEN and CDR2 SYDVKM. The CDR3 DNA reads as TGTGCCAGCAGTTTGCACAGGGGCTCCTACGAGCAGTACTTC. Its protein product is CASSLHRGSYEQYF.

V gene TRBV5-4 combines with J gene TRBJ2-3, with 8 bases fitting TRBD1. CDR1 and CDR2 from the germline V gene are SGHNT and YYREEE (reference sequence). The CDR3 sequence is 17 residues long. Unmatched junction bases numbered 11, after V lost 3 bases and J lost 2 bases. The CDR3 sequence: CASSWRTGWGNTDTQYF. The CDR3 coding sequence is TGTGCCAGCAGCTGGAGGACAGGGTGGGGGAACACAGATACGCAGTATTTT.

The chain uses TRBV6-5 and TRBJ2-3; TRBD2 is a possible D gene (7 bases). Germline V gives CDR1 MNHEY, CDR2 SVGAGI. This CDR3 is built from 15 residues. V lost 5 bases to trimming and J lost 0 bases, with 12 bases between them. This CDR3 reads CASSPSGGSTDTQYF. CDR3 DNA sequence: TGTGCCAGCAGTCCTTCGGGGGGCAGCACAGATACGCAGTATTTT.

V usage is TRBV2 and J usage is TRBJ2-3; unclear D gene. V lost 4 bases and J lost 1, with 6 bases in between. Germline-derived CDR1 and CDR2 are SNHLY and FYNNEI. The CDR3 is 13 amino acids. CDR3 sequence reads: CASSARRTDTQYF. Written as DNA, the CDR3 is TGTGCCAGCAGTGCTAGGCGCACAGATACGCAGTATTTT.

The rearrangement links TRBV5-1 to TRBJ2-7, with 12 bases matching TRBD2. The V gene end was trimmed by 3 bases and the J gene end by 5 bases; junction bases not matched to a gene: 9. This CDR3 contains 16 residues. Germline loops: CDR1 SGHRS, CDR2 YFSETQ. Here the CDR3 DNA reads TGCGCCAGCAGCTCTTCGGGACTAGCGGGCCCCCACGAGCAGTACTTC. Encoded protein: CASSSSGLAGPHEQYF. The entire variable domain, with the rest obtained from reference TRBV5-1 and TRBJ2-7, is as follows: KAGVTQTPRYLIKTRGQQVTLSCSPISGHRSVSWYQQTPGQGLQFLFEYFSETQRNKGNFPGRFSGRQFSNSRSEMNVSTLELGDSALYLCASSSSGLAGPHEQYFGPGTRLTVT.

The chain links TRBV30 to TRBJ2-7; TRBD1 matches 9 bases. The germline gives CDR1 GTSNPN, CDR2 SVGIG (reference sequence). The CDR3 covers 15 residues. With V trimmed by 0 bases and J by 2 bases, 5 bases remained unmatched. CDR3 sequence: CAWSVPDRGTYEQYF. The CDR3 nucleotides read TGTGCCTGGAGTGTACCGGACAGGGGTACCTACGAGCAGTACTTC.

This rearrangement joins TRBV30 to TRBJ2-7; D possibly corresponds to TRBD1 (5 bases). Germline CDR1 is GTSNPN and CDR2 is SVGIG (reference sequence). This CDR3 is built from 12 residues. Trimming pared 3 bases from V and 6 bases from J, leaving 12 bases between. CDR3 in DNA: TGTGCCTGGAGAGAACAGGTCTCCGAGCAGTACTTC. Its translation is CAWREQVSEQYF. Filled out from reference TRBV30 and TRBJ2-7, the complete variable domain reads SQTIHQWPATLVQPVGSPLSLECTVEGTSNPNLYWYRQAAGRGLQLLFYSVGIGQISSEVPQNLSASRPQDRQFILSSKKLLLSDSGFYLCAWREQVSEQYFGPGTRLTVT.

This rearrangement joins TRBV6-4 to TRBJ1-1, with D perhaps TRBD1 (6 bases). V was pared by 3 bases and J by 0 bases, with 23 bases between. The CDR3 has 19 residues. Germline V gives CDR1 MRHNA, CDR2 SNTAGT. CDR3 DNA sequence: TGTGCCAGCAGTGAACGGGAACGGGACAAAGGTTCTATGAACACTGAAGCTTTCTTT. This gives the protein CASSERERDKGSMNTEAFF.

The DNA for the CDR3 is TGTGCCAGCAGCCTACAGGGGGCCGGAGTGGGTACGCAGTATTTT. Protein: CASSLQGAGVGTQYF. The chain couples TRBV2 to TRBJ2-3; 9 bases are a match to TRBD1. With V trimmed by 6 bases and J by 8 bases, 12 bases remained unmatched. The CDR3 consists of 15 residues. CDR1 and CDR2 (germline): SNHLY, FYNNEI.

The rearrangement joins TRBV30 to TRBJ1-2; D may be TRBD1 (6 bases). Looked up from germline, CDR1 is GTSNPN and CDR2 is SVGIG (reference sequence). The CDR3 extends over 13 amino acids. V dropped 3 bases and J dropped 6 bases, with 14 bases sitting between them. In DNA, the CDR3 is TGTGCCTGGAGAGATGGGGGCACTAATGGCTACACCTTC. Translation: CAWRDGGTNGYTF.

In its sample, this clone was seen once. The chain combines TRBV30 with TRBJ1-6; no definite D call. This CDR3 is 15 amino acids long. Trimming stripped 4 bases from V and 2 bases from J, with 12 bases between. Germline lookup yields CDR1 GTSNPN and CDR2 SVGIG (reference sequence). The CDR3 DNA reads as TGTGCCTGGATGTTGAGGCCGACCTATAATTCACCCCTCCACTTT. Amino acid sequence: CAWMLRPTYNSPLHF.

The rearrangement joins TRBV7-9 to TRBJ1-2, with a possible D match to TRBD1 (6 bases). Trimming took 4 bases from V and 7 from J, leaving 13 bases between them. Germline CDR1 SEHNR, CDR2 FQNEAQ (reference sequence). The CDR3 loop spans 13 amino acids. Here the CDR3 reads CASSSPGETGYTF. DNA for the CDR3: TGTGCCAGCAGCTCTCCAGGGGAAACTGGCTACACCTTC.

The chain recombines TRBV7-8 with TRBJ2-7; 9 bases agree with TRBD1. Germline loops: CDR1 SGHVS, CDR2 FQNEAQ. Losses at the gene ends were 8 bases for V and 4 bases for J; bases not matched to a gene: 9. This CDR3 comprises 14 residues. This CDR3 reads CASGSIQGAYEQYF. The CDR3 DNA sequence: TGTGCCAGCGGATCGATACAGGGGGCTTACGAGCAGTACTTC.